These 21 T cell receptor beta chains share one sample of origin, sequenced in a study of T cell repertoires in cytomegalovirus infection. TCRdb called the reads again in MiXCR, with one record for every CDR3 protein. The sample carries approximately 290,000 distinct CDR3 sequences, roughly 26% recorded once. The sequenced sample was PBMCs. All receptors come from a human donor in good health (CMV status not recorded). Some clones in this sample may be carry-over from other donors' samples.

This clonotype was counted a few times. V usage is TRBV5-1 and J usage is TRBJ2-1; D may be TRBD1 (5 bases). Germline V lookup: CDR1 SGHRS, CDR2 YFSETQ. V was shortened by 0 bases and J by 0 bases, with 7 bases between the two germline ends. This CDR3 has 15 residues. CDR3 residues: CASSLADSSYNEQFF. DNA of the CDR3: TGCGCCAGCAGCTTGGCCGACAGCTCCTACAATGAGCAGTTCTTC.

In its sample, this clonotype was seen many times. One junction end does not reproduce the germline sequence, and a read error may be involved. The chain carries TRBV7-7 and TRBJ2-2, with D perhaps matching TRBD1 (6 bases). Germline V gene data show CDR1 as SSHAT and CDR2 as FNYEAQ (reference sequence). This CDR3 is built from 16 residues. In nucleotides, the CDR3 is TGTGCTAGCAGCCCAGTAGCAGGGGTGGAGACCGGGGAGCTGTTTTTT. This translates into CASSPVAGVETGELFF.

This clonotype was seen a few times. The V gene is TRBV6-2 or TRBV6-3, the J gene TRBJ2-7; D is perhaps TRBD1 (6 bases). Germline CDR1 reads MNHEY; CDR2 reads SVGEGT. The CDR3 runs to 18 residues. Trimming shortened V by 6 bases and J by 3 bases, and 27 bases separated the two germline ends. Written as DNA, the CDR3 is TGTGCCAGCAGCCACCCGACTGCTTCAGGACAGAGATACTACGAGCAGTACTTC. Its protein product is CASSHPTASGQRYYEQYF.

The rearrangement links TRBV29-1 to TRBJ2-1; 9 nucleotides agree with TRBD1. The length of the CDR3 is 14 residues. Trimming took 8 bases from V and 3 from J; bases not matched to a gene: 8. Germline loops: CDR1 SQVTM, CDR2 ANQGSEA. Written as DNA, the CDR3 is TGCAGCAACAAGGACAGGGGCGACTACAATGAGCAGTTCTTC. This sequence encodes CSNKDRGDYNEQFF.

This clonotype appeared a few times. V usage is TRBV12-3 or TRBV12-4 and J usage is TRBJ2-3; 8 positions match TRBD1. J lost 4 bases, V lost 5 bases, and 11 bases had no gene match. This CDR3 contains 16 residues. Here the CDR3 reads CASSQKRTGLADTQYF. The CDR3 nucleotides read TGTGCCAGCAGTCAAAAGAGGACAGGGTTGGCAGATACGCAGTATTTT.

The CDR3 DNA reads as TGTGCCAGCAGTTACGCAGTCAATCAGCCCCAGCATTTT. This encodes CASSYAVNQPQHF. This chain links TRBV6-6 with TRBJ1-5; D uncertain. The germline V gene has CDR1 MNHNY and CDR2 SVGAGI (reference sequence). V lost 2 bases and J lost 3, with 5 bases in between. CDR3 size: 13 residues.

This clonotype was detected many times. The chain combines TRBV28 with TRBJ2-5; 8 bases are a match to TRBD1. Germline CDR1 MDHEN, CDR2 SYDVKM. The CDR3 spans 15 residues. Trimming removed 2 bases from V and 5 bases from J; junction bases left unmatched: 7. The CDR3 is CASSLGSYRGETQYF. The DNA for the CDR3 is TGTGCCAGCAGTTTAGGGTCGTACAGGGGGGAGACCCAGTACTTC.

The genes are TRBV19 and TRBJ2-1, with 8 bases matching TRBD2. Germline CDR1 is LNHDA and CDR2 is SQIVND (reference sequence). Trimming removed 9 bases from V and 0 bases from J; junction bases left unmatched: 7. This CDR3 contains 15 residues. The CDR3 nucleotides are TGTGCCAGCGATATCGGGGGGGGCTCCTACAATGAGCAGTTCTTC. Encoded protein: CASDIGGGSYNEQFF.

This chain joins TRBV6-2 or TRBV6-3 and TRBJ2-7, with 7 positions matching TRBD1. Trimming at V came to 5 bases and at J to 4 bases, leaving 5 bases not matched to a gene. The CDR3 sequence is 13 residues long. The germline CDR1 and CDR2 sequences are MNHEY and SVGEGT. The CDR3 coding sequence is TGTGCCAGCAGTATGGGACAGCATTACGAGCAGTACTTC. Translated: CASSMGQHYEQYF.

CDR3 residues: CASSRDAVNQPQHF. Written as DNA, the CDR3 is TGTGCCAGCTCCCGGGATGCGGTCAATCAGCCCCAGCATTTT. The chain links TRBV18 to TRBJ1-5; D not certain. V was pared by 6 bases and J by 3 bases, with 12 bases between. CDR3 length equals 14 residues. The germline CDR1 and CDR2 sequences are KGHSH and LQKENI.

The V and J genes are TRBV7-6 and TRBJ1-6; D unclear. This CDR3 is 14 amino acids long. The germline V gene encodes CDR1 SGHVS and CDR2 FNYEAQ. Trimming removed 1 base from V and 10 bases from J, with 11 bases in between. CDR3 protein: CASSLDLPVSPLHF. The CDR3 DNA follows: TGTGCCAGCAGCTTAGACTTACCAGTGTCACCCCTCCACTTT.

The V and J genes are TRBV18 and TRBJ1-1; perhaps TRBD1 as D (5 bases). Germline CDR1 KGHSH, CDR2 LQKENI. Trimming stripped 3 bases from V and 0 bases from J, with 11 bases between. The CDR3 extends over 15 amino acids. This CDR3 reads CASSPRQRMNTEAFF. The CDR3 coding sequence is TGTGCCAGCTCACCCCGACAGAGGATGAACACTGAAGCTTTCTTT.

V is TRBV29-1 and J is TRBJ2-7; 7 bases fit TRBD1. The trim removed 5 bases at V and 0 bases at J, leaving 4 bases unmatched. Germline V gives CDR1 SQVTM, CDR2 ANQGSEA. The CDR3 consists of 13 residues. CDR3 residues: CSVLTGSSYEQYF. The CDR3 DNA reads as TGCAGCGTTTTGACAGGGAGCTCCTACGAGCAGTACTTC.

This clonotype was found many times. The CDR3 nucleotides are TGTGCCAGCAGCCAAGGAGGCTCTAGCGGGAGCCGTCCCTACAATGAGCAGTTCTTC. This translates into CASSQGGSSGSRPYNEQFF. This chain joins TRBV7-2 and TRBJ2-1, with 10 bases aligning to TRBD2. Trimming removed 5 bases from V and 2 bases from J; junction bases left unmatched: 15. CDR3 length equals 19 residues. Germline assignment: CDR1 SGHTA and CDR2 FQGNSA. The entire variable domain, with the rest obtained from reference TRBV7-2 and TRBJ2-1, is as follows: GAGVSQSPSNKVTEKGKDVELRCDPISGHTALYWYRQSLGQGLEFLIYFQGNSAPDKSGLPSDRFSAERTGGSVSTLTIQRTQQEDSAVYLCASSQGGSSGSRPYNEQFFGPGTRLTVL.

The chain links TRBV2 to TRBJ2-3, with 11 positions matching TRBD2. CDR1 is SNHLY and CDR2 is FYNNEI in the germline V gene. The CDR3 extends over 15 amino acids. The V and J ends lost 7 bases and 5 bases, in that order; junction bases with no gene match: 8. CDR3 residues: CASKVWLAGGDTQYF. CDR3 coding DNA: TGTGCCAGCAAAGTTTGGCTAGCGGGAGGAGATACGCAGTATTTT.

V gene TRBV18 combines with J gene TRBJ2-2; 7 bases fit TRBD1. The germline gives CDR1 KGHSH, CDR2 LQKENI. The J segment lost 6 bases and the V segment lost 3 bases, leaving 4 bases of the junction unmatched. This CDR3 region has 14 residues. CDR3 in DNA: TGTGCCAGCTCACCTGTTCAGGGGGCCGGGGAGCTGTTTTTT. It yields the protein CASSPVQGAGELFF.

This clonotype was found a few times. The V and J genes are TRBV7-8 and TRBJ2-7; TRBD2 aligns across 13 bases. The V gene end was trimmed by 0 bases and the J gene end by 2 bases; junction bases not matched to a gene: 1. The CDR3 is 16 residues long. In germline, CDR1 is SGHVS, CDR2 FQNEAQ. This CDR3 reads CASSLAGTSGAYEQYF. In DNA form, the CDR3 reads TGTGCCAGCAGCTTAGCGGGGACTAGCGGGGCCTACGAGCAGTACTTC.

This clonotype was recorded a few times. V is TRBV6-2 or TRBV6-3 and J is TRBJ2-7; TRBD1 matches 7 bases. The V gene's germline CDR1 is MNHEY and CDR2 SVGEGT. V was pared by 6 bases and J by 3 bases, with 2 bases of the junction left unmatched. The length of the CDR3 is 12 residues. For the CDR3, the DNA is TGTGCCAGCAGGACAGGGATCTACGAGCAGTACTTC. It yields the protein CASRTGIYEQYF.

The rearrangement joins TRBV11-2 to TRBJ2-1; D is unresolved. Trimming pared 6 bases from V and 8 bases from J, leaving 8 bases between. The CDR3 extends over 11 amino acids. Germline V gives CDR1 SGHAT, CDR2 FQNNGV. The DNA of the CDR3 is TGTGCCAGCAGGGGTGGGGATGAGCAGTTCTTC. This codes for CASRGGDEQFF.

This clonotype was seen a few times. This chain links TRBV28 with TRBJ1-2; possibly TRBD1 for D (6 bases). The germline V and J ends were trimmed by 2 bases and 8 bases, with 9 bases remaining between them. There are 12 residues in the CDR3. Germline V CDR1 and CDR2: MDHEN, SYDVKM. The CDR3 coding sequence is TGTGCCAGCAGTTTAGGGCAGGGGGGCTACACCTTC. Protein: CASSLGQGGYTF.

This clonotype was counted at least ten times. This chain connects TRBV12-3 or TRBV12-4 to TRBJ2-7, with D uncertain. Deletions cut 5 bases from V and 6 bases from J, with 17 bases between. This CDR3 is built from 14 residues. CDR3 nucleotide sequence: TGTGCCAGCAGTCTGTCATCGAGCCAGGCCGAGCAGTACTTC. Protein product: CASSLSSSQAEQYF.